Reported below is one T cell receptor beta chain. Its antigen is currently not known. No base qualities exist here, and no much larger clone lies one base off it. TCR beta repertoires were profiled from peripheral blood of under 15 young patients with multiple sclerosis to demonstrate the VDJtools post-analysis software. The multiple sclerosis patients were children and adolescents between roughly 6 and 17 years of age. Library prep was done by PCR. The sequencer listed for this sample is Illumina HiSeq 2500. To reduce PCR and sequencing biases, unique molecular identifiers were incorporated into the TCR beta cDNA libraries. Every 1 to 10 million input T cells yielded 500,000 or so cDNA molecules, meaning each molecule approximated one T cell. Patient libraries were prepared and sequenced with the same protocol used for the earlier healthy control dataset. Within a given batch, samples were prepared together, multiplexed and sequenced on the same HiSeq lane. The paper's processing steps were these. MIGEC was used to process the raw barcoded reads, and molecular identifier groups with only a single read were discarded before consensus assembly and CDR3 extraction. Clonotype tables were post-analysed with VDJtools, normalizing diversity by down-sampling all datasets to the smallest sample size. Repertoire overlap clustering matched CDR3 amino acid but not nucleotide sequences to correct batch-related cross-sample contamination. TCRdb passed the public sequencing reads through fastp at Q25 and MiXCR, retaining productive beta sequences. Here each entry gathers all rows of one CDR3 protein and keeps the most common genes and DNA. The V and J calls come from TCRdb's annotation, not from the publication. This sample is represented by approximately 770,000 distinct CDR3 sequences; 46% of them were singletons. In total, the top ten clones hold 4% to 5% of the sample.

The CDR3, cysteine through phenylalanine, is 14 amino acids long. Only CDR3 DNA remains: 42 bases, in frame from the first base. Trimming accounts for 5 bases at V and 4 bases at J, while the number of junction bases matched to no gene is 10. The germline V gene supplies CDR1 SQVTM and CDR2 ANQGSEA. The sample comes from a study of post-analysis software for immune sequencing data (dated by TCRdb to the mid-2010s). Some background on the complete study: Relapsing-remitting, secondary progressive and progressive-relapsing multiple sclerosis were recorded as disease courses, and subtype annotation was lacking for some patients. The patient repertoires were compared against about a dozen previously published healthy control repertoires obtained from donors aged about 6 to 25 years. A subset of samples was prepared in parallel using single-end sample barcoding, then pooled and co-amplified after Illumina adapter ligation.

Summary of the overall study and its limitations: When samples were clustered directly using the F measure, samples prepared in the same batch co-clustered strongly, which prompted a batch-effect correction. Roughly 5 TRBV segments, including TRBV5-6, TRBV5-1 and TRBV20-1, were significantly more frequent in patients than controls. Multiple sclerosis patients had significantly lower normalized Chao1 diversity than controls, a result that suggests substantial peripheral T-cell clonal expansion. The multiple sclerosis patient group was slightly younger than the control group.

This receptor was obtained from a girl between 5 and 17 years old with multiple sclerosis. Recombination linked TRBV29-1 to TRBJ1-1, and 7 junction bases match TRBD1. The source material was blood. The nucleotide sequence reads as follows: TGCAGCGTTCGAACTCCCAGGGGGAGCACTGAAGCTTTCTTT. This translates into CSVRTPRGSTEAFF.